This paragraph reports one T cell receptor beta chain. Its antigen is unknown. Antigen-specific CD4+ T cell clonotypes were called by their expansion after viral peptide-pool culture in ViraFEST. Following culture for approximately ten days, CD4+ T cells were isolated. Participants received two doses of either the BNT162b2 or mRNA-1273 vaccine. Roughly 1.9 million PBMC were placed in each well, which was supplemented with 10 IU/ml IL-2 and 7.5 to 10 ug/ml peptides. Half the medium was replaced with IL-2 medium on days 3 and 7. These data belong to a study of vaccination effects on CD4 cells after COVID-19. This table comes from immunoSEQ multiplex PCR, and its TCRdb copy is limited to in-frame clones, with some not included. The table includes 25,000 to 35,000 clones, roughly 85% detected once. Study results and caveats: The study, lacking early post-infection timepoints, had few convalescent patients. Healthy vaccine recipients' vaccine-induced clones were almost all SARS-CoV-2 mono-reactive.

The ends lost 3 bases at V and 7 bases at J; junction bases unmatched: 4. In germline, CDR1 is KGHDR, CDR2 SFDVKD. This CDR3 has 14 amino acids. Sequenced material: CD4+ T cells from PBMCs cultured with HCoV-NL63 spike peptides, taken after COVID-19 vaccination. V and J are TRBV24-1 and TRBJ1-5; 8 bases line up with TRBD1. This TCR was recovered from a human donor who received a COVID-19 vaccine. Some clones in this sample may be carry-over from other donors' samples. The CDR3 is CATSDPGGTQPQHF. The CDR3 nucleotides are TGTGCCACCAGTGATCCAGGGGGCACGCAGCCCCAGCATTTT.